The 31 T cell receptor beta chains below come from one sample, sequenced in a study of T cell responses to AZD1222 COVID-19 vaccine. Only in-frame clones appear in the TCRdb table, and some are missing; sequencing was by immunoSEQ multiplex PCR. The sample has 130,000 or so clones, over 85% seen once. Sequences were derived from peripheral blood, sampled on day 0 of MenACWY control vaccination. The receptors here all came from an adult in good health.

CDR3 sequence reads: CASSLTPGANVLTF. In DNA, the CDR3 is TGTGCCAGCAGCTTAACCCCCGGGGCCAACGTCCTGACTTTC. The chain links TRBV11-2 to TRBJ2-6; D not certain. Germline-derived CDR1 and CDR2 are SGHAT and FQNNGV. Trimming removed 2 bases at V and 4 bases at J, with 6 bases between. The CDR3 runs to 14 residues.

This chain links TRBV6-1 with TRBJ2-5; maybe TRBD2 (5 bases). V was shortened by 1 base and J by 5 bases, with 14 bases between the two germline ends. This CDR3 has 15 amino acids. Germline CDR1 and CDR2: MNHNS and SASEGT. For the CDR3, the DNA is TGTGCCAGCAGTGAAGGAGGGAGCTCCCAGGAGACCCAGTACTTC. Protein sequence: CASSEGGSSQETQYF.

The rearrangement links TRBV7-8 to TRBJ1-4, with D tentatively TRBD1 (5 bases). This CDR3 region has 14 residues. Per the germline V gene, CDR1 is SGHVS and CDR2 is FQNEAQ. The V end was cut by 1 base, the J end by 4 bases, with 7 bases between. CDR3 sequence reads: CASSLGQYNEKLFF. The CDR3 DNA reads as TGTGCCAGCAGCTTAGGACAGTATAATGAAAAACTGTTTTTT.

This chain joins TRBV9 and TRBJ1-4, with no clear D. This CDR3 contains 16 residues. Germline-derived CDR1 and CDR2 are SGDLS and YYNGEE. V shed 4 bases and J shed 0 bases, with 13 bases lying between them. The CDR3 DNA follows: TGTGCCAGCAGCTCCTACCCGAAGTCAACTAATGAAAAACTGTTTTTT. Its translation: CASSSYPKSTNEKLFF.

The rearrangement uses TRBV12-5 and TRBJ2-1; 8 bases match TRBD2. Trimming took 5 bases from V and 8 from J; bases not matched to a gene: 17. The CDR3 length is 17 residues. Germline V gene sequence: CDR1 LGHNT, CDR2 FRNRAP. The CDR3 spells CASGPGLALPPVDEQFF. The CDR3 DNA follows: TGTGCTAGTGGTCCCGGACTAGCACTCCCCCCTGTGGATGAGCAGTTCTTC. The full variable domain, rest sourced from reference TRBV12-5 and TRBJ2-1, is DARVTQTPRHKVTEMGQEVTMRCQPILGHNTVFWYRQTMMQGLELLAYFRNRAPLDDSGMPKDRFSAEMPDATLATLKIQPSEPRDSAVYFCASGPGLALPPVDEQFFGPGTRLTVL.

The chain has TRBV6-1 and TRBJ2-5; D unclear. Trimming left V 3 bases short and J 5 bases short, with 13 bases between. This CDR3 is 14 amino acids long. Germline CDR1 reads MNHNS; CDR2 reads SASEGT. CDR3 sequence (DNA): TGTGCCAGCAGTGATTCGGCTGAAGGGGAGACCCAGTACTTC. Translated: CASSDSAEGETQYF.

The chain carries TRBV19 and TRBJ2-7, with D possibly matching TRBD2 (7 bases). The germline CDR1 and CDR2 sequences are LNHDA and SQIVND (reference sequence). V lost 5 bases and J lost 2, with 19 bases in between. The CDR3 consists of 16 residues. As DNA, the CDR3 is TGTGCCAGTAGTCCCTCCGGGGGGCCGATAGCCTACGAGCAGTACTTC. Translating gives CASSPSGGPIAYEQYF.

The J gene is TRBJ2-6, the V gene TRBV5-6; weak D call: TRBD1 (5 bases). The V and J ends lost 6 bases and 2 bases respectively, with 12 bases between them. The CDR3 length is 15 residues. From germline, CDR1 is SGHDT and CDR2 YYEEEE. CDR3 amino acids: CASNIGAPGANVLTF. The DNA for the CDR3 is TGTGCCAGCAATATAGGGGCGCCTGGGGCCAACGTCCTGACTTTC.

The chain recombines TRBV13 with TRBJ1-1; TRBD1 matches 8 bases. The length of the CDR3 is 14 residues. With V trimmed by 6 bases and J by 5 bases, 8 bases remained unmatched. Germline V gene data show CDR1 as PRHDT and CDR2 as FYEKMQ (reference sequence). CDR3 residues: CASSFTGGRTEAFF. DNA of the CDR3: TGTGCCAGCAGTTTCACAGGGGGTCGGACTGAAGCTTTCTTT.

This chain uses TRBV27 with TRBJ2-1; D gene uncertain. Germline V lookup: CDR1 MNHEY, CDR2 SMNVEV (reference sequence). V was trimmed by 3 bases and J by 5 bases, leaving 8 bases between them. The CDR3 runs 13 residues. DNA for the CDR3: TGTGCCAGCAGTTTCTCGCCCCACAATGAGCAGTTCTTC. Its protein is CASSFSPHNEQFF.

This rearrangement joins TRBV5-4 to TRBJ2-1; TRBD2 matches 12 bases. With V trimmed by 4 bases and J by 8 bases, 10 bases remained unmatched. The CDR3 spans 16 residues. Germline V gives CDR1 SGHNT, CDR2 YYREEE (reference sequence). The DNA of the CDR3 is TGTGCCAGCAGCAACCGCGCTAGCGGGAGGGTCCATGAGCAGTTCTTC. Residues: CASSNRASGRVHEQFF.

V usage is TRBV6-5 and J usage is TRBJ1-2; possible D gene TRBD1, 6 bases. Germline CDR1 MNHEY, CDR2 SVGAGI. V dropped 8 bases and J dropped 1 base, with 14 bases sitting between them. The CDR3 extends over 14 amino acids. CDR3 residues: CASGRDTHNYGYTF. The CDR3 coding sequence is TGTGCCAGCGGGCGGGACACCCATAACTATGGCTACACCTTC.

The chain recombines TRBV2 with TRBJ1-6; 8 nucleotides match TRBD1. Germline-derived CDR1 and CDR2 are SNHLY and FYNNEI. V was pared by 4 bases and J by 7 bases, with 6 bases of the junction left unmatched. The CDR3 is 15 residues long. As DNA, the CDR3 is TGTGCCAGCAGTGGAGGACAGGGAGGCAATTCACCCCTCCACTTT. It codes for CASSGGQGGNSPLHF. Based on the CDR3 plus reference TRBV2 and TRBJ1-6, the full variable domain is EPEVTQTPSHQVTQMGQEVILRCVPISNHLYFYWYRQILGQKVEFLVSFYNNEISEKSEIFDDQFSVERPDGSNFTLKIRSTKLEDSAMYFCASSGGQGGNSPLHFGNGTRLTVT.

This clone was found once. This sequence joins TRBV27 and TRBJ1-5, with 7 bases identical to TRBD1. CDR1 and CDR2 from the germline V gene are MNHEY and SMNVEV (reference sequence). CDR3 length: 15 residues. With 2 bases clipped from V and 0 bases from J, the junction kept 1 base outside the gene matches. The CDR3 sequence is CASSLGTASNQPQHF. Written as DNA, the CDR3 is TGTGCCAGCAGTTTAGGGACAGCTAGCAATCAGCCCCAGCATTTT.

The genes are TRBV5-4 and TRBJ1-1; no definite D call. The CDR3 totals 14 residues. V lost 2 bases and J lost 1, with 9 bases in between. Germline CDR1 and CDR2: SGHNT and YYREEE (reference sequence). The CDR3: CASSFPGENTEAFF. The CDR3 DNA follows: TGTGCCAGCAGCTTTCCTGGAGAGAACACTGAAGCTTTCTTT.

The J gene is TRBJ1-1, the V gene TRBV14; TRBD1 is a possible D gene (6 bases). The germline CDR1 and CDR2 sequences are SGHDN and FVKESK. The germline V and J ends were trimmed by 3 bases and 5 bases, with 16 bases remaining between them. The CDR3 totals 15 residues. For the CDR3, the DNA is TGTGCCAGCAGCCAGGCCCTCAGTAGGGGGACTGAAGCTTTCTTT. Translated, it gives CASSQALSRGTEAFF.

This sequence joins TRBV6-5 and TRBJ1-1; D is unresolved. This CDR3 spans 16 amino acids. Germline V CDR1 and CDR2: MNHEY, SVGAGI. Trimming left V 0 bases short and J 5 bases short, with 16 bases between. The CDR3 DNA is TGTGCCAGCAGTTACTCGCGAGGAGGGAGTTTTACTGAAGCTTTCTTT. It translates to CASSYSRGGSFTEAFF.

V and J are TRBV5-4 and TRBJ1-2; D gene ambiguous. The V and J ends lost 0 bases and 3 bases respectively, with 9 bases between them. CDR3 size: 14 residues. CDR1 is SGHNT and CDR2 is YYREEE in the germline V gene (reference sequence). CDR3 bases: TGTGCCAGCAGCTTGGGTGTCGCGTACTATGGCTACACCTTC. This gives the protein CASSLGVAYYGYTF.

V is TRBV27 and J is TRBJ2-1; unclear D gene. CDR1 is MNHEY, CDR2 SMNVEV, per germline (reference sequence). V was clipped by 3 bases and J by 4 bases, with 7 bases between them. CDR3 length equals 13 residues. The CDR3 sequence: CASSFHQYNEQFF. As DNA, the CDR3 is TGTGCCAGCAGTTTCCATCAATACAATGAGCAGTTCTTC.

The rearrangement uses TRBV6-5 and TRBJ1-3; D is uncertain. Germline V gene data show CDR1 as MNHEY and CDR2 as SVGAGI. CDR3 size: 14 residues. V shed 2 bases and J shed 2 bases, with 7 bases lying between them. This CDR3 reads CASSYGGTGNTIYF. The CDR3, as DNA: TGTGCCAGCAGTTACGGTGGGACTGGAAACACCATATATTTT.

V is TRBV11-2 and J is TRBJ2-7; D is undetermined. Trimming pared 3 bases from V and 0 bases from J, leaving 9 bases between. The CDR3 is made up of 14 amino acids. Germline V lookup: CDR1 SGHAT, CDR2 FQNNGV. CDR3 bases: TGTGCCAGCAGCTTTAACGAGGACTCCTACGAGCAGTACTTC. Amino acid sequence: CASSFNEDSYEQYF.

The chain employs TRBV5-8 and TRBJ2-3, with 13 bases lining up with TRBD2. CDR1 is SGHTS and CDR2 is YDEGEE in the germline V gene. Trimming took 3 bases from V and 9 from J; bases not matched to a gene: 10. This CDR3 has 16 residues. In nucleotides, the CDR3 is TGTGCCAGCAGCTCCTTGGGACTAGCGGGATGGGGAACGCAGTATTTT. Its protein is CASSSLGLAGWGTQYF.

This chain links TRBV27 with TRBJ2-1; the D call may be TRBD1 or TRBD2 (7 bases each). Germline lookup yields CDR1 MNHEY and CDR2 SMNVEV (reference sequence). Trimming left V 8 bases short and J 12 bases short, with 23 bases between. CDR3 size: 14 residues. The DNA for the CDR3 is TGTGCCAGCCTAGAAGACAGGGAGGGATACAGGCAGTTCTTC. Its translation: CASLEDREGYRQFF.

This rearrangement joins TRBV5-4 to TRBJ1-6; no clear D gene. Between the trimmed V and J ends, which lost 4 bases and 2 bases, there was a span of 10 bases. This CDR3 has 15 residues. Germline lookup yields CDR1 SGHNT and CDR2 YYREEE (reference sequence). The chain's CDR3 is CASSLDPTYNSPLHF. The CDR3 nucleotides are TGTGCCAGCAGCCTTGACCCCACCTATAATTCACCCCTCCACTTT.

In its sample, this clone was seen once. The genes are TRBV9 and TRBJ2-1; TRBD2 matches at 8 bases. Looked up from germline, CDR1 is SGDLS and CDR2 is YYNGEE. V trimming: 0 bases; J trimming: 8 bases; junction bases outside the gene matches: 4. This CDR3 is 14 amino acids long. CDR3 amino acids: CASSVVGGADEQFF. The DNA for the CDR3 is TGTGCCAGCAGCGTAGTCGGGGGGGCCGATGAGCAGTTCTTC.

The rearrangement joins TRBV7-9 to TRBJ2-2; 7 positions match TRBD2. This CDR3 spans 16 amino acids. V lost 6 bases and J lost 1; bases outside the gene matches: 8. Germline loops: CDR1 SEHNR, CDR2 FQNEAQ (reference sequence). The CDR3 DNA sequence: TGTGCCAGCAGAAACCTAGCGGTTCGGAACACCGGGGAGCTGTTTTTT. It encodes CASRNLAVRNTGELFF.

The chain joins TRBV9 to TRBJ2-1; TRBD2 is a possible D gene (7 bases). Trimming removed 0 bases at V and 6 bases at J, with 16 bases between. The CDR3 consists of 16 residues. The V gene's germline CDR1 is SGDLS and CDR2 YYNGEE. CDR3 DNA sequence: TGTGCCAGCAGCGTAGCAGGGGCGGGAGCGAGCAATGAGCAGTTCTTC. This gives the protein CASSVAGAGASNEQFF.

This chain uses TRBV6-5 with TRBJ1-2; tentative D call: TRBD1 (6 bases). Trimming took off 5 bases at V and 4 bases at J, with 14 bases between the two ends. The CDR3 has 14 amino acids. The V gene's germline CDR1 is MNHEY and CDR2 SVGAGI. CDR3 loop: CASSRRGIVYGYTF. CDR3 bases: TGTGCCAGCAGTCGCAGGGGAATAGTCTATGGCTACACCTTC.

The V gene is TRBV2, the J gene TRBJ1-2, with D maybe TRBD1 (5 bases). The length of the CDR3 is 15 residues. Per the germline V gene, CDR1 is SNHLY and CDR2 is FYNNEI. V lost 1 base to trimming and J lost 3 bases, with 12 bases between them. CDR3 residues: CASSEVIRGHYGYTF. The CDR3 bases are TGTGCCAGCAGTGAAGTCATTAGGGGCCACTATGGCTACACCTTC.

This clone was counted between two and nine times. The V and J genes are TRBV6-1 and TRBJ1-1, with a possible D match to TRBD1 (5 bases). The V gene's germline CDR1 is MNHNS and CDR2 SASEGT. V lost 2 bases to trimming and J lost 1 base, with 8 bases between them. This CDR3 contains 14 residues. CDR3 region: CASSEKGQNTEAFF. For the CDR3, the DNA is TGTGCCAGCAGTGAAAAGGGGCAGAACACTGAAGCTTTCTTT.

The V gene is TRBV30, the J gene TRBJ1-5; D not resolved. CDR3 length equals 12 residues. V shed 0 bases and J shed 4 bases, with 4 bases lying between them. Germline V CDR1 and CDR2: GTSNPN, SVGIG (reference sequence). DNA for the CDR3: TGTGCCTGGAGTGTACAGAATCAGCCCCAGCATTTT. Encoded protein: CAWSVQNQPQHF.